A selection of T cell receptor beta chains follows, all from one sample in a study of blood T cell repertoires in COVID-19. Sequencing was performed with immunoSEQ multiplex PCR; in TCRdb, only in-frame clones are kept and a portion is missing. In the table there are around 95,000 clones, more than 65% of which are singletons. The specimen sequenced was peripheral blood. These receptors all stem from a woman aged 70 to 79 with acute or convalescent COVID-19. CDR3s include the opening cysteine and the closing phenylalanine or tryptophan. The order of the fields is CDR3 length, V gene, J gene, D gene, clone size, CDR3 DNA, CDR3 protein. The D gene is left open where the match is weak. Clone sizes are given selectively: once, few, many, or a class where the clone is expanded.

13	TRBV5-4	TRBJ1-2	TRBD1	-	TGTGCCAGCAGCAGGGACAGGGACGAGGGCTACACCTTC	CASSRDRDEGYTF
12	TRBV6-5	TRBJ2-1	TRBD1	-	TGTGCCAGCAATAGACAGGGCTATGAGCAGTTCTTC	CASNRQGYEQFF
12	TRBV6-6	TRBJ1-3	TRBD1	-	TGTGCCAGCAGGGACAGGGTGAACACCATATATTTT	CASRDRVNTIYF
15	TRBV9	TRBJ2-3	TRBD2	-	TGTGCCAGCAGCGTCCTAGCGGGGGGCACAGATACGCAGTATTTT	CASSVLAGGTDTQYF
13	TRBV5-1	TRBJ1-1	-	-	TGCGCCAGCAGCTTGGGGGCCCAAGGAGGAGCTTTCTTT	CASSLGAQGGAFF
13	TRBV6-1	TRBJ1-2	-	-	TGTGCCAGCAGTGAACAGGGGAAAGAAGGCTACACCTTC	CASSEQGKEGYTF
14	TRBV7-2	TRBJ1-1	-	-	TGTGCCAGCAGCTCCGGACTCCAGAACACTGAAGCTTTCTTT	CASSSGLQNTEAFF
16	TRBV28	TRBJ1-4	-	-	TGTGCCAGCAGTTTCACAGGGAAAGGGGCTAATGAAAAACTGTTTTTT	CASSFTGKGANEKLFF
14	TRBV25-1	TRBJ1-2	TRBD1	-	TGTGCCAGCACCTTGACAGGGAGTAACTATGGCTACACCTTC	CASTLTGSNYGYTF
13	TRBV6-5	TRBJ1-1	-	-	TGTGCCAGCGTCAATCGGGACTACACTGAAGCTTTCTTT	CASVNRDYTEAFF
15	TRBV5-4	TRBJ1-4	-	-	TGTGCCAGCAGCTTACGCGCTGCAACTAATGAAAAACTGTTTTTT	CASSLRAATNEKLFF
16	TRBV30	TRBJ1-2	TRBD1	-	TGTGCCTGGAGTGTAGAGCCCCGGGACAGGAGGGATGGCTACACCTTC	CAWSVEPRDRRDGYTF
15	TRBV7-6	TRBJ1-5	TRBD1	-	TGTGCCAGCAGCCCGACAGGGGTTGGCAATCAGCCCCAGCATTTT	CASSPTGVGNQPQHF
13	TRBV2	TRBJ2-2	-	few	TGTGCCAGCGGCGGGGGACAGGTCGGGGAGCTGTTTTTT	CASGGGQVGELFF
15	TRBV4-3	TRBJ2-1	-	once	TGCGCCAGCAGCCAACGGGGATCAGGCCACAATGAGCAGTTCTTC	CASSQRGSGHNEQFF
15	TRBV4-3	TRBJ2-5	-	-	TGCGCCAGCAGCCAAGATCTTGGAGGGTTATTGGCCCAGTACTTC	CASSQDLGGLLAQYF
14	TRBV28	TRBJ1-2	-	-	TGTGCCAGCAGTCCCCCGCAGGGCCACTATGGCTACACCTTC	CASSPPQGHYGYTF
16	TRBV9	TRBJ1-6	-	-	TGTGCCAGCAGCGCCCCCGCCAGGGGAGATAATTCACCCCTCCACTTT	CASSAPARGDNSPLHF
14	TRBV7-8	TRBJ2-3	-	-	TGTGCCAGCAGCCGAGAGGAGCTCACAGATACGCAGTATTTT	CASSREELTDTQYF
13	TRBV19	TRBJ1-1	-	-	TGTGCCAGTAGTATCGCGTTGAACACTGAAGCTTTCTTT	CASSIALNTEAFF
14	TRBV19	TRBJ1-6	-	-	TGTGCCAGTGCCGCGGGGCGGGGTAATTCACCCCTCCACTTT	CASAAGRGNSPLHF
11	TRBV20-1	TRBJ1-1	TRBD1	few	TGCAGTGCTAGGCGACAGGGGCGAGCTTTCTTT	CSARRQGRAFF
14	TRBV6-5	TRBJ2-7	TRBD2	-	TGTGCCAGCAGTAAGCGGGGGGGAAGCCTCGAGCAGTACTTC	CASSKRGGSLEQYF
14	TRBV10-2	TRBJ1-5	-	-	TGCGCCAGCAGTGAGCCCGATCAGGATCAGCCCCAGCATTTT	CASSEPDQDQPQHF
17	TRBV7-3	TRBJ2-2	-	-	TGTGCCAGCAGCCCCCGGACAACTCAAGCTAACACCGGGGAGCTGTTTTTT	CASSPRTTQANTGELFF
16	TRBV10-2	TRBJ2-3	TRBD2	-	TGCGCCAGCAGTGAGTTTAGCGGGGGGGCTGGAGATACGCAGTATTTT	CASSEFSGGAGDTQYF
15	TRBV7-2	TRBJ2-3	TRBD2	-	TGTGCCAGCAGCCCTCTTACTAGCGTAGTGGATACGCAGTATTTT	CASSPLTSVVDTQYF
11	TRBV7-3	TRBJ2-3	-	-	TGTGCCAGCAGCACGGGAGATACGCAGTATTTT	CASSTGDTQYF
16	TRBV18	TRBJ1-3	TRBD1	-	TGTGCCAGCTCAGAAAACAGGGGGAACTCTGGAAACACCATATATTTT	CASSENRGNSGNTIYF
16	TRBV27	TRBJ2-1	TRBD1	-	TGTGCCAGCACTCTCCATGGGACAGGGGTGAGGTATGAGCAGTTCTTC	CASTLHGTGVRYEQFF
12	TRBV3-1/TRBV3-2	TRBJ1-2	-	-	TGTGCCAGCAGCCAGGGGCGGGGTGGCTACACCTTC	CASSQGRGGYTF
16	TRBV7-7	TRBJ2-1	TRBD1	-	TGTGCCAGCAGCTTAACCCGGGACAGGGATATGGATGAGCAGTTCTTC	CASSLTRDRDMDEQFF
12	TRBV12-3/TRBV12-4	TRBJ1-2	-	-	TGTGCCAGCAGTCAGCAGGGGTGGGGCTACACCTTC	CASSQQGWGYTF
15	TRBV3-1/TRBV3-2	TRBJ1-4	TRBD1	once	TGTGCCAGCAGCCAAACACAGGGGTCTAATGAAAAACTGTTTTTT	CASSQTQGSNEKLFF
16	TRBV7-9	TRBJ1-6	TRBD1	many	TGTGCCAGCAGCTCGCCCTGGGACAGGGGTAATTCACCCCTCCACTTT	CASSSPWDRGNSPLHF
17	TRBV5-1	TRBJ2-6	-	-	TGCGCCAGCAGCTTGGGACCTCCCGAGGATGGGGCCAACGTCCTGACTTTC	CASSLGPPEDGANVLTF